This T cell receptor (beta chain) was found in a study of blood T cells in healthy people across ages. Whole-study results and caveats: Nothing was known about donor CMV status, and this possibly confounded expanded clonotype changes.

From germline, CDR1 is DFQATT and CDR2 SNEGSKA (reference sequence). J gave up 6 bases and V 6 bases, and 9 bases lay outside the gene matches. The CDR3 loop spans 14 amino acids. About this clonotype itself: Its target is unknown.

Sample-barcoded 5' priming and a J-beta primer mix drove a second PCR of roughly 7 to 11 cycles. TCRdb reanalysed the 5' RACE reads using MiXCR and keeps one entry per CDR3 protein. The sample lists about 680,000 distinct CDR3 sequences; roughly 49% were seen once. The genes are TRBV20-1 and TRBJ2-7; 12 positions agree with TRBD2. Sequencing was done on a sample of blood. This sequence was found in an older woman in good health. This chain's CDR3 is CSARTSGTVPEQYF. The CDR3 DNA reads TGCAGTGCGAGGACTAGCGGGACAGTACCCGAGCAGTACTTC.